A selection of T cell receptor beta chains follows, all from one sample in a study of cytomegalovirus exposure and HLA in healthy donors. Here immunoSEQ multiplex PCR was the method, and the copy in TCRdb shows in-frame clones only, minus some. Of roughly 190,000 clones in the sample, about 90% are singletons; the top ten hold around 1.2%. Sequenced material: PBMCs. The receptor set was obtained from a man aged 25-45 years in good health and CMV-seronegative. Both conserved end residues are part of each CDR3. A D gene is named only where the DNA matches it firmly. Clone sizes are given selectively: once, few, many, or a class where the clone is expanded.

TRBJ1-1	TRBD1	TRBV27	17	-	TGTGCCAGCAGTCCAAACAGGGGCCAGCGAATGAACACTGAAGCTTTCTTT	CASSPNRGQRMNTEAFF
TRBJ2-7	TRBD2	TRBV5-4	16	once	TGTGCCAGCAGCTTGGAACCCGGACTAGCGGTCGACGAGCAGTACTTC	CASSLEPGLAVDEQYF
TRBJ1-1	-	TRBV6-5	12	-	TGTGCCAGCAGTTCGGGTTTACCTGAAGCTTTCTTT	CASSSGLPEAFF
TRBJ2-1	TRBD2	TRBV6-5	15	-	TGTGCCAGCAGTTACGCCCTAGCGGGAGTTTGGTTGCAGTTCTTC	CASSYALAGVWLQFF
TRBJ1-5	-	TRBV19	15	-	TGTGCCAGTAGTATTCTTGAGGGAGTTCGCCAGCCCCAGCATTTT	CASSILEGVRQPQHF
TRBJ2-5	-	TRBV7-9	16	-	TGTGCCAGCAGCTTAGTGGTAGAACAGGGCGGGGAGACCCAGTACTTC	CASSLVVEQGGETQYF
TRBJ1-5	-	TRBV29-1	13	few	TGCAGCGTTGATGCAGGGTCGGATCAGCCCCAGCATTTT	CSVDAGSDQPQHF
TRBJ2-3	TRBD2	TRBV19	19	-	TGTGCCAGTAGTATAGCGAGACTAGCGGGAGCCTTGAGCACAGATACGCAGTATTTT	CASSIARLAGALSTDTQYF
TRBJ2-5	TRBD1	TRBV6-5	13	-	TGTGCCAGCGGTACGGGACAGAGGGAGACCCAGTACTTC	CASGTGQRETQYF
TRBJ2-6	TRBD1	TRBV28	16	few	TGTGCCAGCAGTCGGGGACAGCTCTCTGGGGCCAACGTCCTGACTTTC	CASSRGQLSGANVLTF
TRBJ1-2	TRBD1	TRBV6-5	15	-	TGTGCCAGTAGAGAGAGCCGGGACAGGGCCCGGGGCTACACCTTC	CASRESRDRARGYTF
TRBJ2-1	TRBD2	TRBV4-3	15	few	TGCGCCAGCAGCCATCCCTCTAGCGGGGGTAATGAGCAGTTCTTC	CASSHPSSGGNEQFF
TRBJ2-7	-	TRBV19	13	-	TGTGCCAGTAGTATGTTGCCCTACTACGAGCAGTACTTC	CASSMLPYYEQYF
TRBJ1-2	-	TRBV7-6	16	-	TGTGCCAGCAGCTTAGACCTCAGTGGGGGGATCTATGGCTACACCTTC	CASSLDLSGGIYGYTF
TRBJ1-5	-	TRBV19	13	-	TGTGCCAGTACAGGGTATGCCAATCAGCCCCAGCATTTT	CASTGYANQPQHF
TRBJ2-2	TRBD1	TRBV6-5	15	-	TGTGCCAGCAGTTCGCAGGGGGATGGGGCCGGGGAGCTGTTTTTT	CASSSQGDGAGELFF
TRBJ1-5	TRBD1	TRBV5-8	18	-	TGTGCCAGCAGCTTGCCAGGGACAGAGAATTATAGCAATCAGCCCCAGCATTTT	CASSLPGTENYSNQPQHF
TRBJ2-5	TRBD2	TRBV2	17	-	TGTGCCAGCAGACTAGCGGGGGGGCCGGGATTGTCGGAGACCCAGTACTTC	CASRLAGGPGLSETQYF
TRBJ2-3	-	TRBV6-6	16	-	TGTGCCAGCAGTTCCCCCGACAGGGGAGGGACAGATACGCAGTATTTT	CASSSPDRGGTDTQYF
TRBJ2-2	-	TRBV28	11	-	TGTGCCAGCAGACACAACAACGAGCTGTTTTTT	CASRHNNELFF
TRBJ2-7	-	TRBV7-9	12	-	TGTGCCAGCAGCTTTAGCTCCTACGAGCAGTACTTC	CASSFSSYEQYF
TRBJ1-2	-	TRBV14	12	-	TGTGCCAGCAGCCAAGATTGGGGCGGGAGCACCTTC	CASSQDWGGSTF
TRBJ2-5	TRBD2	TRBV15	16	once	TGTGCCACCAGCATCGGCCTAGCGGGAGACCAAGAGACCCAGTACTTC	CATSIGLAGDQETQYF
TRBJ1-1	TRBD1	TRBV5-1	13	-	TGCGCCAGCAGCCTGGACAGGGGAATTGAAGCTTTCTTT	CASSLDRGIEAFF
TRBJ2-3	TRBD1	TRBV30	14	once	TGTGCCTGGAGTCGACAGGGGGGGACAGATACGCAGTATTTT	CAWSRQGGTDTQYF
TRBJ2-3	TRBD2	TRBV18	18	-	TGTGCCAGCTCACCGTCCAGCGGGAGGCGTCGGGGCACAGATACGCAGTATTTT	CASSPSSGRRRGTDTQYF
TRBJ2-5	-	TRBV6-5	13	-	TGTGCCAGCAGACGAGAGGGGGAAGAGACCCAGTACTTC	CASRREGEETQYF
TRBJ2-3	-	TRBV11-2	15	-	TGTGCCAGCAGCCCCGAAGACCTAGCGTGGCATACGCAGTATTTT	CASSPEDLAWHTQYF
TRBJ2-5	-	TRBV7-2	13	-	TGTGCCAGCAGCTTAGTGACTATTGAGACCCAGTACTTC	CASSLVTIETQYF
TRBJ1-1	-	TRBV7-9	12	once	TGTGCCAGCAGCTTTGATGGCAGGGAAGCTTTCTTT	CASSFDGREAFF
TRBJ2-5	TRBD1	TRBV18	14	-	TGTGCCAGCTCACCAGGAACAGGGGAAGAGACCCAGTACTTC	CASSPGTGEETQYF
TRBJ2-7	TRBD1	TRBV28	15	-	TGTGCCAGCAGTCTCGGGGGGACAGGGAGTCACGAGCAGTACTTC	CASSLGGTGSHEQYF